The 5 T cell receptor beta chains below all came from one sample that was sequenced in a study of T and B cells in COVID-19 patients. TRB was amplified from roughly 250-500 ng of blood genomic DNA. BIOMED2 TRB-A/B primer pools were used in multiplex TRB PCR. TCRdb redid the calling of the multiplex PCR reads with MiXCR, one entry per CDR3 protein. The sample lists tens of thousands of distinct CDR3 sequences; 30% to 35% were seen once. Sequencing was performed on blood. Every receptor here comes from a human donor who had recovered from COVID-19.

The CDR3 coding sequence is TGTGCCAGCAGCCAAGGGACAGGGGGCGACTACGAGCAGTACTTC. It is translated as CASSQGTGGDYEQYF. This chain uses TRBV7-9 with TRBJ2-7; 12 bases agree with TRBD1. CDR1 and CDR2 (germline): SEHNR, FQNEAQ (reference sequence). The J segment lost 3 bases and the V segment lost 5 bases, leaving 5 bases of the junction unmatched. This CDR3 region has 15 residues.

This clonotype occurred a few times. This chain connects TRBV11-1 to TRBJ1-1; perhaps TRBD1 as D (5 bases). The CDR3 has 17 residues. The ends were cut back, 4 bases at V and 0 bases at J, with 18 bases in the middle. From germline, CDR1 is SGHAT and CDR2 FQDESV (reference sequence). CDR3 in amino acids: CASSSSRGLALNTEAFF. The DNA for the CDR3 is TGTGCCAGCAGCTCATCCCGGGGCCTCGCCTTGAACACTGAAGCTTTCTTT.

The chain uses TRBV14 and TRBJ2-2, with D possibly matching TRBD1 (6 bases). Germline V gives CDR1 SGHDN, CDR2 FVKESK. The CDR3 has 15 residues. V lost 0 bases and J lost 7, with 12 bases in between. CDR3 amino acids: CASSQEGQDNGELFF. CDR3 in DNA: TGTGCCAGCAGCCAAGAGGGACAAGATAACGGGGAGCTGTTTTTT.

This chain links TRBV6-5 with TRBJ2-3; D is unresolved. Germline loops: CDR1 MNHEY, CDR2 SVGAGI. CDR3 size: 15 residues. Trimming pared 0 bases from V and 5 bases from J, leaving 12 bases between. DNA of the CDR3: TGTGCCAGCAGTTACTCGGTAGTGGGCAAAGATACGCAGTATTTT. Translation gives CASSYSVVGKDTQYF.

This clonotype was observed a handful of times. This chain uses TRBV6-2 or TRBV6-3 with TRBJ2-7; the match to TRBD1 covers 8 bases. This CDR3 contains 15 residues. CDR1 MNHEY and CDR2 SVGEGT come from the germline V gene. Trimming cost V 3 bases and J 3 bases; bases outside gene matches: 7. The CDR3 spells CASSYPGTGHYEQYF. The CDR3 DNA follows: TGTGCCAGCAGTTATCCCGGGACAGGCCACTACGAGCAGTACTTC.